What follows are 31 T cell receptor beta chains derived from one specimen sequenced in a study of T-cell memory formation after mild COVID-19 (dated by TCRdb to the early 2020s). The library was prepared using 5' RACE. TCRdb names Illumina NovaSeq 6000 as the instrument used. TCRdb ran its own pipeline on the public reads, namely fastp trimming at Q25 and MiXCR clone calling, and kept in-frame beta chains. Each record represents a unique CDR3 protein, reported with the most common genes and DNA among its rows. The sample table shows about 340,000 distinct CDR3 sequences, and 10% to 15% are seen once. The ten most abundant clones make up over 20% of the sample. Sequenced: PBMCs or a T cell subset sorted from them (not recorded which). These receptors were collected from a young man who had mild COVID-19 (a few samples of this study predate the infection). The sample titles of this study are shuffled in the database, so cell type and time point are left out; the donor was told from shared clones.

This clonotype was observed a few times. The J gene is TRBJ1-1, the V gene TRBV6-5; D may be TRBD1 (6 bases). CDR1 and CDR2 from the germline V gene are MNHEY and SVGAGI. V lost 4 bases, J lost 4 bases, and 10 bases lay in between. This CDR3 is built from 13 residues. The CDR3 DNA reads TGTGCCAGCAGTTCGTTAGGGGGCACTGAAGCTTTCTTT. This codes for CASSSLGGTEAFF.

The V call is TRBV20-1, the J call TRBJ2-3, with 9 bases that match TRBD2. Looked up from germline, CDR1 is DFQATT and CDR2 is SNEGSKA (reference sequence). The J segment lost 2 bases and the V segment lost 8 bases, leaving 2 bases of the junction unmatched. The CDR3 totals 12 residues. As DNA, the CDR3 is TGCAGTAGCGGGGGGACCACAGATACGCAGTATTTT. Encoded protein: CSSGGTTDTQYF.

V gene TRBV3-1 combines with J gene TRBJ2-1; 11 nucleotides agree with TRBD2. The V segment lost 0 bases and the J segment 4 bases; nucleotides outside the gene matches: 8. The germline gives CDR1 LGHDT, CDR2 YNNKEL (reference sequence). This CDR3 has 18 residues. The CDR3 loop reads CASSQDWDGLAGYNEQFF. CDR3 DNA sequence: TGTGCCAGCAGCCAAGATTGGGATGGACTAGCGGGTTACAATGAGCAGTTCTTC.

A few counts support this clonotype. V and J are TRBV6-5 and TRBJ2-1, with TRBD2 as a possible D gene (5 bases). V lost 1 base and J lost 7, with 8 bases in between. CDR1 MNHEY and CDR2 SVGAGI come from the germline V gene. The CDR3 extends over 13 amino acids. Here the CDR3 reads CASSYYRGNEQFF. Written as DNA, the CDR3 is TGTGCCAGCAGTTACTATCGGGGAAATGAGCAGTTCTTC.

In this sample, this clonotype turned up a few times. The chain uses TRBV29-1 and TRBJ1-1; D call uncertain. The V gene lost 7 bases and the J gene lost 8 bases, with 17 bases spanning the gap. Looked up from germline, CDR1 is SQVTM and CDR2 is ANQGSEA. The length of the CDR3 is 12 residues. The DNA for the CDR3 is TGCAGCGCTCGGGGATCACTCGGGGAAGCTTTCTTT. Translation: CSARGSLGEAFF.

This clonotype appeared many times. The gene calls are TRBV27 and TRBJ1-6; a weak D match, TRBD1 (5 bases). CDR1 and CDR2 from the germline V gene are MNHEY and SMNVEV (reference sequence). The CDR3 loop spans 15 amino acids. V dropped 0 bases and J dropped 10 bases, with 13 bases sitting between them. The CDR3 nucleotides are TGTGCCAGCAGTTTATCGATATGGGGGAAATCACCCCTCCACTTT. This codes for CASSLSIWGKSPLHF.

The V call is TRBV4-2, the J call TRBJ2-2, with unresolved D. Per germline, CDR1 LGHNA and CDR2 YNFKEQ. The CDR3 is 15 amino acids. V lost 1 base and J 7 bases, leaving 13 bases between the germline ends. The CDR3 spells CASSQVVGRNGELFF. The CDR3 DNA sequence: TGTGCCAGCAGCCAAGTGGTGGGAAGGAACGGGGAGCTGTTTTTT.

The gene calls are TRBV5-1 and TRBJ2-1; 8 bases fit TRBD2. With V trimmed by 3 bases and J by 7 bases, 12 bases remained unmatched. The CDR3 runs to 16 residues. Per the germline V gene, CDR1 is SGHRS and CDR2 is YFSETQ. CDR3 nucleotide sequence: TGCGCCAGCAGCTCGGGTGAAGGCGGGGGGAGGAATGAGCAGTTCTTC. Amino acids: CASSSGEGGGRNEQFF.

This clonotype has only a few counts. This rearrangement joins TRBV7-9 to TRBJ2-1, with unresolved D. The CDR3 sequence is 15 residues long. Trimming took off 11 bases at V and 0 bases at J, with 17 bases between the two ends. Germline CDR1 is SEHNR and CDR2 is FQNEAQ (reference sequence). CDR3 nucleotides: TGTGCCGGGTACCGCAGGCAGCACTCCTACAATGAGCAGTTCTTC. Translated: CAGYRRQHSYNEQFF.

This clonotype appeared a few times. The J gene is TRBJ1-5, the V gene TRBV30; no definite D call. This CDR3 has 12 amino acids. V was clipped by 3 bases and J by 6 bases, with 9 bases between them. CDR1 and CDR2 (germline): GTSNPN, SVGIG (reference sequence). CDR3 sequence (DNA): TGTGCCTGGAGGTCTATCGGTCAGCCCCAGCATTTT. The encoded protein is CAWRSIGQPQHF.

The V and J genes are TRBV12-3 or TRBV12-4 and TRBJ1-5, with a possible D match to TRBD1 (6 bases). The length of the CDR3 is 14 residues. Trimming took 5 bases from V and 5 from J, leaving 13 bases between them. The CDR3 sequence: CASSPASGDQPQHF. CDR3 sequence (DNA): TGTGCCAGCAGTCCTGCTTCAGGGGATCAGCCCCAGCATTTT.

This clonotype was seen a handful of times. J is TRBJ2-7 and V is TRBV12-3 or TRBV12-4, with 7 bases aligning to TRBD2. Unmatched junction bases numbered 1, after V lost 3 bases and J lost 2 bases. The CDR3 is 13 amino acids. CDR3 nucleotides: TGTGCCAGCAGTTTCGGGGGGACCTACGAGCAGTACGTC. Encoded protein: CASSFGGTYEQYV.

This clonotype was observed many times. The gene calls are TRBV6-2 or TRBV6-3 and TRBJ1-1; TRBD1 matches 8 bases. With V trimmed by 5 bases and J by 7 bases, 15 bases remained unmatched. Germline loops: CDR1 MNHEY, CDR2 SVGEGT. The CDR3 runs 16 residues. The CDR3, as DNA: TGTGCCAGCAGTCCCCGGACAGGGCCAAGTCAGGGTGAAGCTTTCTTT. This sequence encodes CASSPRTGPSQGEAFF.

The V gene is TRBV6-2 or TRBV6-3, the J gene TRBJ2-2; 8 bases fit TRBD1. Germline CDR1 MNHEY, CDR2 SVGEGT. V was pared by 7 bases and J by 4 bases, with 17 bases of the junction left unmatched. There are 18 residues in the CDR3. DNA for the CDR3: TGTGCCAGCACCCCCATCTTCTTAGACAGGGGCGTCACCGGGGAGCTGTTTTTT. Translating gives CASTPIFLDRGVTGELFF.

This clonotype was picked up a small number of times. This chain uses TRBV12-3 or TRBV12-4 with TRBJ1-5; D not certain. The CDR3 runs 13 residues. V lost 2 bases, J lost 5 bases, and 7 bases lay in between. DNA of the CDR3: TGTGCCAGCAGTTTAAGGCAGGATCAGCCCCAGCATTTT. Amino acid sequence: CASSLRQDQPQHF.

This clonotype showed up just a few times. The CDR3 reads CSAPASGKNIQYF. In DNA form, the CDR3 reads TGCAGTGCTCCGGCGAGCGGAAAAAACATTCAGTACTTC. V and J are TRBV20-1 and TRBJ2-4, with a possible D match to TRBD2 (5 bases). Between the trimmed V and J ends, which lost 5 bases and 4 bases, there was a span of 12 bases. Germline-derived CDR1 and CDR2 are DFQATT and SNEGSKA (reference sequence). The CDR3 covers 13 residues.

The table lists this clonotype with a few counts. The rearrangement links TRBV7-6 to TRBJ2-1; D may be TRBD1 (6 bases). CDR1 is SGHVS, CDR2 FNYEAQ, per germline. Deletions cut 3 bases from V and 0 bases from J, with 12 bases between. The CDR3 is 16 amino acids. The CDR3 sequence: CASSLGHSSSYNEQFF. The CDR3 bases are TGTGCCAGCAGCTTGGGACATTCCAGCTCCTACAATGAGCAGTTCTTC.

There are a few counts of this clonotype. The chain combines TRBV19 with TRBJ2-6; 7 bases align to TRBD1. Germline values: CDR1 LNHDA, CDR2 SQIVND (reference sequence). Unmatched junction bases numbered 7, after V lost 5 bases and J lost 0 bases. CDR3 size: 17 residues. CDR3 nucleotide sequence: TGTGCCAGTAGTCGAGGGACAGTAAGCTCTGGGGCCAACGTCCTGACTTTC. It encodes CASSRGTVSSGANVLTF.

V is TRBV6-2 or TRBV6-3 and J is TRBJ1-1, with D perhaps TRBD1 (6 bases). Trimming pared 1 base from V and 1 base from J, leaving 10 bases between. The length of the CDR3 is 15 residues. Germline CDR1 and CDR2: MNHEY and SVGEGT. DNA of the CDR3: TGTGCCAGCAGTTACTGGGGACACCCGAACACTGAAGCTTTCTTT. It codes for CASSYWGHPNTEAFF.

The CDR3 here is CASSSGRQRTAYEQYF. CDR3 in DNA: TGTGCCAGCAGCTCGGGTAGGCAGAGGACAGCCTACGAGCAGTACTTC. The V gene is TRBV11-2, the J gene TRBJ2-7, with D tentatively TRBD1 (6 bases). Germline values: CDR1 SGHAT, CDR2 FQNNGV. This CDR3 comprises 16 residues. V shed 4 bases and J shed 2 bases, with 18 bases lying between them.

The genes are TRBV12-3 or TRBV12-4 and TRBJ1-5; D is ambiguous. Between the trimmed V and J ends, which lost 8 bases and 1 base, there was a span of 12 bases. The CDR3 runs to 14 residues. The DNA of the CDR3 is TGTGCCAGCGGAGTCGGCGCCAGCAATCAGCCCCAGCATTTT. Translating gives CASGVGASNQPQHF.

A few counts support this clonotype. The V gene is TRBV6-2 or TRBV6-3, the J gene TRBJ2-5; maybe TRBD2 (5 bases). Germline CDR1 and CDR2: MNHEY and SVGEGT. V lost 5 bases, J lost 2 bases, and 15 bases lay in between. CDR3 length equals 15 residues. For the CDR3, the DNA is TGTGCCAGCAGTCCCGAGCGGAGTGGGCAAGAGACCCAGTACTTC. Protein product: CASSPERSGQETQYF.

V is TRBV12-3 or TRBV12-4 and J is TRBJ2-7, with D possibly being TRBD2 (6 bases). The V and J ends lost 8 bases and 3 bases respectively, with 14 bases between them. CDR3 size: 13 residues. The CDR3 DNA sequence: TGTGCCAGCGGGACGGGGGACTTCTACGAGCAGTACTTC. Encoded protein: CASGTGDFYEQYF.

This chain links TRBV4-2 with TRBJ1-1; D ambiguous. The germline V gene encodes CDR1 LGHNA and CDR2 YNFKEQ. This CDR3 is 15 amino acids long. With 2 bases removed from V and 1 base from J, the gap between germline ends came to 11 bases. The CDR3 DNA sequence: TGTGCCAGCAGCCAACATTACAGAGCGAACACTGAAGCTTTCTTT. Translated, it gives CASSQHYRANTEAFF.

This clonotype showed up many times. V and J are TRBV2 and TRBJ1-5; the match to TRBD1 covers 8 bases. Germline loops: CDR1 SNHLY, CDR2 FYNNEI. CDR3 length: 14 residues. Trimming removed 6 bases from V and 2 bases from J; junction bases left unmatched: 3. CDR3 bases: TGTGCCAGCAGCTCGGACAGGGGCAATCAGCCCCAGCATTTT. Amino acids: CASSSDRGNQPQHF.

There are a few counts of this clonotype. The V gene is TRBV2, the J gene TRBJ1-5; maybe TRBD1 (6 bases). Germline CDR1 reads SNHLY; CDR2 reads FYNNEI. Trimming took off 5 bases at V and 1 base at J, with 9 bases between the two ends. The CDR3 consists of 14 residues. Here the CDR3 DNA reads TGTGCCAGCAGTCGGGGGGCGAGCAATCAGCCCCAGCATTTT. Residues: CASSRGASNQPQHF. The entire variable domain, with the rest obtained from reference TRBV2 and TRBJ1-5, is as follows: EPEVTQTPSHQVTQMGQEVILRCVPISNHLYFYWYRQILGQKVEFLVSFYNNEISEKSEIFDDQFSVERPDGSNFTLKIRSTKLEDSAMYFCASSRGASNQPQHFGDGTRLSIL.

The gene calls are TRBV6-5 and TRBJ1-2; possibly TRBD1 for D (5 bases). Trimming stripped 6 bases from V and 4 bases from J, with 12 bases between. The CDR3 covers 13 residues. Germline CDR1 MNHEY, CDR2 SVGAGI. The CDR3 is CASSSDSLYGYTF. In nucleotides, the CDR3 is TGTGCCAGCAGCTCAGACAGCCTCTATGGCTACACCTTC.

Worth noting for this clonotype: Since no conserved phenylalanine or tryptophan closes the CDR3, a read error is the likely cause. Because the CDR3's place on the DNA is in doubt, the DNA is left out and the CDR3 is given as listed by TCRdb. The chain couples TRBV27 to TRBJ2-7; the table's D gene call, TRBD1, was not cross checked with the DNA. The CDR3 length is 12 residues, termini included. Germline V CDR1 and CDR2: MNHEY, SMNVEV (reference sequence). CDR3 protein: CASSTGGTGLSL.

This clonotype turned up a few times. This chain links TRBV4-3 with TRBJ2-4; D unresolved. The V and J ends lost 1 base and 7 bases respectively, with 14 bases between them. The CDR3 spans 15 residues. CDR1 is LGHNA, CDR2 YSLEER, per germline. The CDR3 bases are TGCGCCAGCAGCCAAGGGGCCGGTGGCCTTAACATTCAGTACTTC. Translated: CASSQGAGGLNIQYF.

There are a few counts of this clonotype. The chain recombines TRBV3-1 with TRBJ2-7; no reliable D call. There are 11 residues in the CDR3. Trimming cost V 4 bases and J 2 bases, with 3 bases left between them. CDR1 is LGHDT and CDR2 is YNNKEL in the germline V gene (reference sequence). This CDR3 reads CASSLPYEQYV. The CDR3 DNA sequence: TGTGCCAGCAGCCTACCCTACGAGCAGTACGTC.

The J gene is TRBJ1-1, the V gene TRBV20-1; no firm D call. There are 11 residues in the CDR3. V shed 7 bases and J shed 4 bases, with 10 bases lying between them. Germline V gene lookup returns CDR1 DFQATT and CDR2 SNEGSKA (reference sequence). CDR3 loop: CSGSGFTEAFF. CDR3 in DNA: TGCAGTGGATCTGGGTTCACTGAAGCTTTCTTT.